This T cell receptor (beta chain) comes out of a study of CD4 T cells in relation to SARS-CoV-2 and coronaviruses. The J segment lost 7 bases and the V segment lost 7 bases, leaving 7 bases of the junction unmatched. Germline V CDR1 and CDR2: LNHDA, SQIVND (reference sequence). CDR3 length equals 16 residues. Unexposed donor CD4+ T cells date from about 2011-2018, before the COVID-19 pandemic. After approximately 10 days of culture, CD4+ T cells were isolated. Remarks on this clone: Antigen specificity is unknown.

The method was immunoSEQ multiplex PCR; TCRdb's version includes in-frame clones alone and lacks a portion of them. The sample has roughly 20,000 clones, about 73% seen once. Sequenced material: CD4+ T cells from PBMCs, cultured in vitro. The chain has TRBV19 and TRBJ2-1, with 16 bases that match TRBD2. This sequence originates from a human donor in good health. CDR3 nucleotide sequence: TGTGCCAGTACATCGGGACTAGCGGGAGGGCCAAATGAGCAGTTCTTC. Its translation: CASTSGLAGGPNEQFF.